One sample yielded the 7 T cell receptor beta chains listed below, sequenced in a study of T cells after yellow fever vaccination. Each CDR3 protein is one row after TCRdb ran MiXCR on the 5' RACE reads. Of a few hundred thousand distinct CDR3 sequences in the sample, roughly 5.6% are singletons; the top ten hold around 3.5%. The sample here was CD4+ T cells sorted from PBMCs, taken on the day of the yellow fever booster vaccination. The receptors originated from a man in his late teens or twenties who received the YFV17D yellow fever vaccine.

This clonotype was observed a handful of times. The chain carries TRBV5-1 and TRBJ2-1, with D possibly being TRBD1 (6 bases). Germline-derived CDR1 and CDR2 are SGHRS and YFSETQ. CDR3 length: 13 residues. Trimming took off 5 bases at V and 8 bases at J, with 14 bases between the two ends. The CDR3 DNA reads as TGCGCCAGCAGTACAACAGGGTTAGATGAGCAGTTCTTC. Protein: CASSTTGLDEQFF.

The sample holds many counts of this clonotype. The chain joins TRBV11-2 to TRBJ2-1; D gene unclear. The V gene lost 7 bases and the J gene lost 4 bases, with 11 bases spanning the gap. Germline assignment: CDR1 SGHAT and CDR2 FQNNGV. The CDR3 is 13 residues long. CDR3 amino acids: CASKPQGYNEQFF. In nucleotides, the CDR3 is TGTGCCAGCAAGCCCCAAGGGTACAATGAGCAGTTCTTC.

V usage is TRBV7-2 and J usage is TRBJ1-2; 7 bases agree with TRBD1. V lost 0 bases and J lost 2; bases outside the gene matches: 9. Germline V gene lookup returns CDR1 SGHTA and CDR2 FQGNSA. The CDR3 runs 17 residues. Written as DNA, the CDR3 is TGTGCCAGCAGCTTAGCAACAGGGGACCGCAGAAACTATGGCTACACCTTC. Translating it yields CASSLATGDRRNYGYTF.

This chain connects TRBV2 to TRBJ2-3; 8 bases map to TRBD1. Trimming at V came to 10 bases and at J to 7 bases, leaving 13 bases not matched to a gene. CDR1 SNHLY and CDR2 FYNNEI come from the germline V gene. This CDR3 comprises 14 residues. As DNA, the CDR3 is TGTGCCACCTCGGTTGGGACAGGTGGGAATACGCAGTATTTT. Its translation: CATSVGTGGNTQYF.

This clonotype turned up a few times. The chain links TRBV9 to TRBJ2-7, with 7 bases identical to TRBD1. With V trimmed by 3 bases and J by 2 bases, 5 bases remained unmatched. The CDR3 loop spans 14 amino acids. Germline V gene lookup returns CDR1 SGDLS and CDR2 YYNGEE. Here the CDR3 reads CASSAAGTAYEQYF. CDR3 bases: TGTGCCAGCAGCGCAGCCGGGACAGCCTACGAGCAGTACTTC.

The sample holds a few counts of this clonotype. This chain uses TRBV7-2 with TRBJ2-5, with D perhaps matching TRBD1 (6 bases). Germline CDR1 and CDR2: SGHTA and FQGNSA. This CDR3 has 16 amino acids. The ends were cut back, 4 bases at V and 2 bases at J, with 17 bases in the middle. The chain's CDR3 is CASSSRKTGFQETQYF. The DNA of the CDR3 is TGTGCCAGCAGCTCGAGGAAAACAGGGTTTCAAGAGACCCAGTACTTC.

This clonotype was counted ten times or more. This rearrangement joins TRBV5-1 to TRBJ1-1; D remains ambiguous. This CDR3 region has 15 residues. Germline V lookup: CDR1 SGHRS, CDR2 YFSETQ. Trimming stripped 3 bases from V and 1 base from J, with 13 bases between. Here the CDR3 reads CASSWLAGGNTEAFF. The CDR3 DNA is TGCGCCAGCAGCTGGCTGGCAGGTGGGAACACTGAAGCTTTCTTT.